Below, 8 T cell receptor beta chains from the same sample are listed, as sequenced in a study of tumour-infiltrating T cells in Burkitt lymphoma. The assay was immunoSEQ multiplex PCR, and TCRdb's table has in-frame clones only and misses some. The sample has approximately 3,500 clones, less than 20% seen once. The sequenced material came from tumor tissue. These receptors originate from a human donor with Burkitt lymphoma.

The chain uses TRBV2 and TRBJ2-7, with D unclear. This CDR3 is built from 14 residues. The germline V gene has CDR1 SNHLY and CDR2 FYNNEI. Between the trimmed V and J ends, which lost 8 bases and 1 base, there was a span of 15 bases. CDR3 residues: CASLPLPPSYEQYF. CDR3 nucleotides: TGTGCCAGCCTGCCACTCCCACCTTCCTACGAGCAGTACTTC. The variable domain in full, completed from reference TRBV2 and TRBJ2-7, reads EPEVTQTPSHQVTQMGQEVILRCVPISNHLYFYWYRQILGQKVEFLVSFYNNEISEKSEIFDDQFSVERPDGSNFTLKIRSTKLEDSAMYFCASLPLPPSYEQYFGPGTRLTVT.

The DNA of the CDR3 is TGTGCCAGTAAAGTTGCCGGTGGGAGCTCCTACAATGAGCAGTTCTTC. It encodes CASKVAGGSSYNEQFF. The chain joins TRBV19 to TRBJ2-1, with D perhaps matching TRBD2 (5 bases). CDR1 is LNHDA and CDR2 is SQIVND in the germline V gene (reference sequence). The CDR3 is 16 residues long. Trimming shortened V by 7 bases and J by 0 bases, and 16 bases separated the two germline ends. The whole variable domain, filled in from reference TRBV19 and TRBJ2-1, reads DGGITQSPKYLFRKEGQNVTLSCEQNLNHDAMYWYRQDPGQGLRLIYYSQIVNDFQKGDIAEGYSVSREKKESFPLTVTSAQKNPTAFYLCASKVAGGSSYNEQFFGPGTRLTVL.

A few counts support this clone. This sequence joins TRBV15 and TRBJ1-4, with D possibly matching TRBD1 (6 bases). Trimming cost V 4 bases and J 4 bases, with 16 bases left between them. Germline V gene lookup returns CDR1 LNHNV and CDR2 YYDKDF (reference sequence). CDR3 length: 16 residues. In DNA, the CDR3 is TGTGCCACCAGCATGGCCTACAGGGCCGTTAATGAAAAACTGTTTTTT. The encoded protein is CATSMAYRAVNEKLFF.

CDR3: CSVEDTGTEAFF. As DNA, the CDR3 is TGCAGCGTTGAAGATACGGGGACTGAAGCTTTCTTT. V usage is TRBV29-1 and J usage is TRBJ1-1; no clear D gene. The V gene's germline CDR1 is SQVTM and CDR2 ANQGSEA. Deletions cut 0 bases from V and 5 bases from J, with 7 bases between. The CDR3 loop spans 12 amino acids. The entire variable domain, with the rest obtained from reference TRBV29-1 and TRBJ1-1, is as follows: SAVISQKPSRDICQRGTSLTIQCQVDSQVTMMFWYRQQPGQSLTLIATANQGSEATYESGFVIDKFPISRPNLTFSTLTVSNMSPEDSSIYLCSVEDTGTEAFFGQGTRLTVV.

This clone was seen a few times. J is TRBJ2-6 and V is TRBV27; D remains unclear. The CDR3 consists of 15 residues. Trimming cost V 8 bases and J 0 bases, with 11 bases left between them. In germline, CDR1 is MNHEY, CDR2 SMNVEV (reference sequence). The chain's CDR3 is CASWGLFSGANVLTF. CDR3 sequence (DNA): TGTGCCAGCTGGGGTTTGTTCTCTGGGGCCAACGTCCTGACTTTC.

The gene calls are TRBV27 and TRBJ1-1, with a possible D match to TRBD1 (6 bases). This CDR3 contains 14 residues. The V gene's germline CDR1 is MNHEY and CDR2 SMNVEV (reference sequence). V lost 6 bases, J lost 4 bases, and 15 bases lay in between. The CDR3 loop reads CASRYRASGTEAFF. The CDR3, as DNA: TGTGCCAGCAGATACAGGGCGTCCGGCACTGAAGCTTTCTTT.

The CDR3 region has the DNA TGTGCCAGCTCACGGGTTGGAGGCAGGGCGGATGAGCAGTTCTTC. This sequence encodes CASSRVGGRADEQFF. The chain links TRBV18 to TRBJ2-1; D assignment may be TRBD1 or TRBD2 (5 bases each). Germline V gene data show CDR1 as KGHSH and CDR2 as LQKENI. Trimming left V 4 bases short and J 8 bases short, with 18 bases between. The CDR3 has 15 amino acids.

In this sample, this clone turned up a few times. The gene calls are TRBV7-6 and TRBJ2-1, with TRBD1 as a possible D gene (6 bases). CDR3 size: 15 residues. Germline V CDR1 and CDR2: SGHVS, FNYEAQ. Trimming shortened V by 1 base and J by 4 bases, and 11 bases separated the two germline ends. CDR3 sequence (DNA): TGTGCCAGCAGCTTAGATTCAGGGGATTACAATGAGCAGTTCTTC. Translating it yields CASSLDSGDYNEQFF.